This TCR beta chain was observed in a study of STAT5B mutations in CD4+ large granular lymphocyte leukemia (dated by TCRdb to about 2022). A note on the overall study: Among healthy controls, the CDR3 'QG' motif was associated with a particular HLA allele. The study compared the TCRbeta repertoires of patients with CD4+ T-cell large granular lymphocyte leukemia against those of healthy blood donors. Flow cytometry on FACSCanto II or FACSVerse showed that the purified fractions were more than 95% pure among lymphocytes. Study-wide conclusions, independent of this receptor: TRBV06-family usage was enriched among the top patient clones (8/27) compared with healthy controls (2/35). The data were not HLA-matched, and the relatively small sample size could explain the higher clonality seen in CD4+ compared with CD8+ T-LGLL. Compared with healthy CD4+ repertoires, CD4-sorted patient repertoires appeared more clonal, and this difference remained even after the putative leukemic clones were removed. The main leukemic clonotypes were found to be private to each patient, although 25% of the main leukemic clonotypes were detected at low frequency in the non-leukemic repertoires of other patients.

This clone was picked up a small number of times. Its antigen is currently not known. Base-call qualities are not available, and no considerably larger clone is one nucleotide away. The germline V gene encodes CDR1 SEHNR and CDR2 FQNEAQ (reference sequence). The cysteine opens and the phenylalanine closes a CDR3 of 15 amino acids. Solely the CDR3 DNA is kept, with 45 bases framed from the first base. Trimming at the junction amounts to 8 bases on V and 1 base on J, and the germline ends lie 17 bases apart. The healthy control group was made up of some 38 blood donors, and the Finnish Red Cross blood service supplied their buffy coats. All TCR-sequenced material derived from peripheral blood: patient blood samples and healthy donor buffy coats. Ficoll-Hypaque gradient centrifugation was used to isolate peripheral blood mononuclear cells. CD4+ cells were magnetically purified from the buffy coats of healthy controls. Genomic DNA was extracted using the Gentra Puregene Cell and Tissue kit, and a Qubit 2.0 fluorometer was used to quantify it.

The immunoSEQ assay at survey resolution was applied to genomic DNA for sequencing of TCRbeta rearrangements. Regarding the original processing steps: In the TCR sequencing data, the smallest productive clonotype frequency that could be detected was 2.59 x 10-5. Only productive TCRbeta rearrangements, defined as complete and in-frame sequences, were included in the analyses. Simpson clonality, calculated in the immunoSEQ Analyzer version 3.0, was used as the measure of sample clonality. Based on frequency, clones were grouped as very rare, small, medium, large (1-20%) or hyperexpanded (>20%). Generation probabilities were estimated with OLGA 1.2.3, V-gene circos plots were made with VDJtools, specificities were searched in VDJdb, and CDR3 motifs were identified with GLIPH. In its TCRdb copy, this immuneACCESS table keeps in-frame sequences only and misses some clones. Where compared with another copy, unresolved V genes explain less than half of these, and the others have no known cause. The D gene and trimming were derived from the DNA, and the V and J assignments and clone size from that table. This sample lists 30,000 to 40,000 clones; 76% were detected once. The biggest ten clones account for roughly 7% of the sample.

Specimen: CD4+ T cells from blood buffy coats. The rearrangement combines TRBV7-9 with TRBJ1-1; a tentative D match to TRBD1 spans 6 bases. The source of this sequence is a human donor in good health. The sequenced DNA: TGTGCCAGCGGAACTAGGGGGGTGGGGAACACTGAAGCTTTCTTT. Its translation is CASGTRGVGNTEAFF.